This T cell receptor beta chain is from a study of T cell changes during pregnancy in multiple sclerosis. To note about this clone: Other DNA sequences in this sample translate to the same CDR3.

The CDR3 contains 12 residues. V was shortened by 6 bases and J by 0 bases, with 6 bases between the two germline ends. CDR1 is SGHTA and CDR2 is FQGNSA in the germline V gene. Sequenced by immunoSEQ multiplex PCR; TCRdb stores in-frame clones only, minus some. The repertoire holds roughly 40,000 clones, with roughly nine tenths as singletons. The clonotype originates from a female donor with multiple sclerosis, enrolled in a pregnancy study. Specimen: CD4+ T cells from peripheral blood mononuclear cells, collected in the first trimester of pregnancy. The chain couples TRBV7-2 to TRBJ2-7; D is uncertain. CDR3: CASSLSSYEQYF. The CDR3 nucleotides are TGTGCCAGCAGTTTGAGCTCCTACGAGCAGTACTTC.